The T cell receptor (beta chain) under discussion was sequenced for a study of shared clonotypes between healthy human individuals. In regard to this clone: Its target is not known.

The sequencing of unsorted PBMC DNA took place on ten immunoSEQ deep assay plates. TCRdb's copy holds only in-frame clones and misses some; the assay was immunoSEQ multiplex PCR. The table includes 97,000 or so clones, roughly 50% detected once. Findings of the study overall: Having only a few donors restricted how much genetic and exposure-history diversity was captured.

The CDR3 has 12 amino acids. Trimming shortened V by 1 base and J by 14 bases, and 16 bases separated the two germline ends. Germline V gene data show CDR1 as GTSNPN and CDR2 as SVGIG (reference sequence). The receptor was isolated from a woman aged 40 to 50 in good health. Some clones in this sample may be carry-over from other donors' samples. This chain uses TRBV30 with TRBJ2-3; TRBD2 might be the D (5 bases). The sample taken for sequencing was PBMCs. CDR3 amino acids: CAWSGLREFRYF. DNA for the CDR3: TGTGCCTGGAGTGGGTTACGGGAATTCCGGTATTTT. Combining the CDR3 with reference TRBV30 and TRBJ2-3 gives the whole variable domain SQTIHQWPATLVQPVGSPLSLECTVEGTSNPNLYWYRQAAGRGLQLLFYSVGIGQISSEVPQNLSASRPQDRQFILSSKKLLLSDSGFYLCAWSGLREFRYFGPGTRLTVL.